This TCR beta chain came from a study of T-cell reconstitution after alpha-beta-depleted transplantation in children. This clonotype occurred a few times. This CDR3 has 15 residues. Germline CDR1 DFQATT, CDR2 SNEGSKA (reference sequence). Germline trimming cut 5 bases from V and 0 bases from J; bases unmatched to any gene: 7. During its preparation, the TCRbeta library received unique molecular identifiers. MiXCR, applied by TCRdb to the PCR reads, yields one record per CDR3 protein. This sample carries about 250,000 distinct CDR3 sequences, roughly a quarter of them seen once, and the ten largest clones take around 4.8%.

This TCR was recovered from a female patient aged 2-15 years who had a stem cell transplant for congenital amegakaryocytic thrombocytopenia, so the T cells may come from the graft donor. Sequencing was performed on PBMCs, mostly from graft donor cells, taken 360 days after TCRalphabeta/CD19-depleted stem cell transplant. The J gene is TRBJ2-1, the V gene TRBV20-1; TRBD2 agrees at 7 bases. Here the CDR3 DNA reads TGCAGTGCTGTCTACGGCGGGAGCTCCTACAATGAGCAGTTCTTC. As protein: CSAVYGGSSYNEQFF.